This TCR beta chain came from a study of early T cells in non-severe SARS-CoV-2 infection. There are a few counts of this clonotype. TCRdb reanalysed the 5' RACE reads using MiXCR and keeps one entry per CDR3 protein. This table has tens of thousands of distinct CDR3 sequences, 12% appearing once. This TCR came from an adult who was a healthcare worker with PCR-confirmed SARS-CoV-2 infection or an uninfected control (not recorded which). The sequenced material came from whole blood.

The CDR3 is CASSQDKGDASYNEQFF. In DNA form, the CDR3 reads TGTGCCAGCAGCCAAGACAAAGGGGACGCCTCCTACAATGAGCAGTTCTTC. The chain carries TRBV3-1 and TRBJ2-1; D may correspond to TRBD1 or TRBD2 (5 bases each). The V end was cut by 0 bases, the J end by 0 bases, with 12 bases between. This CDR3 has 17 amino acids. The germline CDR1 and CDR2 sequences are LGHDT and YNNKEL (reference sequence).